This is a list of T cell receptor beta chains from one sample in a study of blood T cell repertoires in COVID-19. Method: immunoSEQ multiplex PCR; TCRdb's copy keeps in-frame clones and lacks some. The sample holds about 200,000 clones; roughly 85% are singletons and the top ten take approximately 18%. Input material: PBMCs or T cells enriched from blood (not recorded which). The receptors originated from a man aged 40-50 years who had recovered from COVID-19. CDR3s include the opening cysteine and the closing phenylalanine or tryptophan. A D gene is named only where the DNA matches it firmly. Rows give clone size only sometimes, using once, few, many, or a class for an expanded clone.

clone size	V gene	J gene	D gene	CDR3 protein	CDR3 DNA
NA	TRBV28	TRBJ1-4	NA	CASSSGSINEKLFF	TGTGCCAGCAGTTCCGGGAGTATTAATGAAAAACTGTTTTTT
NA	TRBV28	TRBJ1-3	NA	CASSYIAKGRTGNTIYF	TGTGCCAGCAGTTACATAGCCAAGGGGCGGACTGGAAACACCATATATTTT
NA	TRBV7-8	TRBJ2-3	NA	CASSSQKTSTDTQYF	TGTGCCAGCAGCTCGCAAAAAACTAGCACAGATACGCAGTATTTT
NA	TRBV10-1	TRBJ2-3	NA	CASSEGRGGSTDTQYF	TGCGCCAGCAGTGAGGGCAGGGGCGGGAGCACAGATACGCAGTATTTT
NA	TRBV6-2/TRBV6-3	TRBJ2-5	TRBD2	CASSWGLAGGAETQYF	TGTGCCAGCAGTTGGGGACTAGCGGGAGGGGCGGAGACCCAGTACTTC
NA	TRBV6-1	TRBJ1-4	NA	CASSDVPGVGEKLFF	TGTGCCAGCAGTGACGTTCCAGGGGTAGGGGAAAAACTGTTTTTT
NA	TRBV18	TRBJ2-1	TRBD1	CASSPQGQGLGEQFF	TGTGCCAGCTCACCACAGGGACAGGGCCTTGGTGAGCAGTTCTTC
NA	TRBV4-3	TRBJ1-3	NA	CASSQDLFGQYSGNTIYF	TGCGCCAGCAGCCAAGATTTGTTTGGTCAGTACTCTGGAAACACCATATATTTT
NA	TRBV2	TRBJ1-1	TRBD1	CASRRDREAFF	TGTGCCAGCAGAAGGGACAGAGAAGCTTTCTTT
NA	TRBV7-2	TRBJ2-1	TRBD2	CASSLARAGVTYNEQFF	TGTGCCAGCAGCTTAGCGCGCGCGGGAGTAACCTACAATGAGCAGTTCTTC
NA	TRBV5-1	TRBJ1-5	NA	CASSQEGNQPQHF	TGCGCCAGCAGCCAGGAGGGTAATCAGCCCCAGCATTTT
NA	TRBV7-3	TRBJ2-1	NA	CASSLDRNNEQFF	TGTGCCAGCAGCTTAGACAGGAACAATGAGCAGTTCTTC
NA	TRBV5-1	TRBJ2-7	TRBD1	CASSSQGTGRHEQYF	TGCGCCAGCAGCTCGCAGGGGACAGGGCGCCACGAGCAGTACTTC
once	TRBV28	TRBJ1-4	TRBD1	CASRTGGEKLFF	TGTGCCAGTAGGACAGGAGGTGAAAAACTGTTTTTT
once	TRBV4-3	TRBJ2-1	NA	CASSQDRVGNEQFF	TGCGCCAGCAGCCAAGATCGGGTCGGCAATGAGCAGTTCTTC
NA	TRBV6-1	TRBJ2-7	NA	CASSDANRVNYEQYF	TGTGCCAGCAGTGATGCGAACAGGGTCAATTACGAGCAGTACTTC
NA	TRBV6-1	TRBJ2-7	TRBD1	CASSDPRDRRYF	TGTGCCAGCAGTGACCCCCGGGACAGGCGGTACTTC
once	TRBV15	TRBJ2-7	TRBD1	CATSRALGTGVDEQYF	TGTGCCACCAGCAGAGCTCTAGGGACAGGGGTAGACGAGCAGTACTTC
NA	TRBV29-1	TRBJ2-5	NA	CSVGRGLETQYF	TGCAGCGTTGGCAGGGGCTTGGAGACCCAGTACTTC
NA	TRBV11-3	TRBJ2-1	TRBD2	CASSVGLAGYNEQFF	TGTGCCAGCAGCGTGGGACTAGCGGGCTACAATGAGCAGTTCTTC
NA	TRBV6-5	TRBJ2-7	NA	CATRGYPSYEQYF	TGTGCCACCCGGGGGTACCCTTCCTACGAGCAGTACTTC
NA	TRBV19	TRBJ2-7	TRBD2	CASSIATSGSYEQYF	TGTGCCAGTAGTATAGCCACTAGCGGGAGCTACGAGCAGTACTTC
NA	TRBV9	TRBJ2-7	NA	CASSSSNYEQYF	TGTGCCAGCAGCAGTAGTAACTACGAGCAGTACTTC